This passage covers 18 T cell receptor beta chains from one sample sequenced in a study of blood T cell repertoires in COVID-19. Here immunoSEQ multiplex PCR was the method, and the copy in TCRdb shows in-frame clones only, minus some. The data hold around 250,000 clones, with roughly 88% observed a single time. The sample taken for sequencing was peripheral blood. The receptors come from a man aged 80 or over with acute or convalescent COVID-19.

The rearrangement links TRBV25-1 to TRBJ1-5, with unresolved D. The CDR3 runs 14 residues. Germline-derived CDR1 and CDR2 are MGHDK and SYGVNS. Deletions cut 6 bases from V and 7 bases from J, with 16 bases between. The CDR3 DNA sequence: TGTGCCAGCAGCCGAGGAGGTGATTTGCAGCCCCAGCATTTT. Translation: CASSRGGDLQPQHF.

The chain links TRBV19 to TRBJ2-7; TRBD1 matches 10 bases. Germline V gene lookup returns CDR1 LNHDA and CDR2 SQIVND (reference sequence). The CDR3 extends over 15 amino acids. V was pared by 5 bases and J by 1 base, with 5 bases of the junction left unmatched. The CDR3 DNA reads TGTGCCAGTAGTGTCCGGGACAGGGGTTCCTACGAGCAGTACTTC. It translates to CASSVRDRGSYEQYF.

This chain joins TRBV25-1 and TRBJ2-1; 9 positions agree with TRBD2. From germline, CDR1 is MGHDK and CDR2 SYGVNS. The V segment lost 4 bases and the J segment 3 bases; nucleotides outside the gene matches: 7. There are 16 residues in the CDR3. CDR3 residues: CASSVFSGGLYNEQFF. The CDR3 nucleotides read TGTGCCAGCAGTGTTTTTAGCGGGGGCCTCTACAATGAGCAGTTCTTC.

The genes are TRBV5-6 and TRBJ1-2, with D perhaps matching TRBD1 (5 bases). This CDR3 contains 15 residues. Trimming took off 0 bases at V and 2 bases at J, with 11 bases between the two ends. Germline CDR1 reads SGHDT; CDR2 reads YYEEEE. The CDR3 sequence is CASSLAGGTNYGYTF. The CDR3 DNA sequence: TGTGCCAGCAGCTTGGCCGGGGGTACGAACTATGGCTACACCTTC.

This clone was counted a single time. The chain combines TRBV5-4 with TRBJ1-1; D not certain. Between the trimmed V and J ends, which lost 0 bases and 5 bases, there was a span of 8 bases. Germline CDR1 is SGHNT and CDR2 is YYREEE (reference sequence). This CDR3 has 13 residues. CDR3 DNA sequence: TGTGCCAGCAGCTTGGAGAGGGCGACTGAAGCTTTCTTT. Encoded protein: CASSLERATEAFF.

The chain has TRBV15 and TRBJ2-7; D not resolved. CDR3 length: 16 amino acids. With 1 base removed from V and 0 bases from J, the gap between germline ends came to 13 bases. Germline CDR1 LNHNV, CDR2 YYDKDF (reference sequence). CDR3 nucleotide sequence: TGTGCCACCAGCAGAGGGCAGGCGCAGAGCTCCTACGAGCAGTACTTC. Its protein is CATSRGQAQSSYEQYF.

This rearrangement joins TRBV28 to TRBJ1-6, with 8 bases identical to TRBD1. The germline gives CDR1 MDHEN, CDR2 SYDVKM. Losses at the gene ends were 11 bases for V and 10 bases for J; bases not matched to a gene: 10. This CDR3 is built from 13 residues. The CDR3 DNA is TGTGCCTCCCGGCGGACAGGGAGCTCACCCCTCCACTTT. Its translation: CASRRTGSSPLHF.

The chain joins TRBV6-5 to TRBJ2-2, with TRBD1 as a possible D gene (5 bases). The CDR3 has 15 amino acids. V dropped 5 bases and J dropped 9 bases, with 19 bases sitting between them. Germline V CDR1 and CDR2: MNHEY, SVGAGI. The CDR3 region is CASSRVGATPRELFF. The CDR3 nucleotides read TGTGCCAGCAGTCGAGTAGGGGCTACCCCCCGGGAGCTGTTTTTT.

The chain combines TRBV12-3 or TRBV12-4 with TRBJ1-2, with D perhaps matching TRBD1 (5 bases). The CDR3 has 13 residues. V was cut by 6 bases and J by 7 bases, with 15 bases left in between. The CDR3 nucleotides read TGTGCCAGCAGCCCGGCGGGGGGAAGTGGCTACACCTTC. Translation: CASSPAGGSGYTF.

This clone was observed once. The CDR3 here is CASSLSGTGTDTQYF. The CDR3 DNA sequence: TGTGCCAGCAGTTTATCAGGGACAGGCACAGATACGCAGTATTTT. The V and J genes are TRBV28 and TRBJ2-3; 7 bases fit TRBD1. CDR1 is MDHEN, CDR2 SYDVKM, per germline. V trimming: 1 base; J trimming: 1 base; junction bases outside the gene matches: 2. This CDR3 is built from 15 residues.

The CDR3 DNA sequence: TGTGCCATCGCGGACAGGGGGTCGAACTATGGCTACACCTTC. This translates into CAIADRGSNYGYTF. The chain couples TRBV28 to TRBJ1-2, with TRBD1 matching 10 bases. The V gene end was trimmed by 10 bases and the J gene end by 2 bases; junction bases not matched to a gene: 7. This CDR3 is 14 amino acids long. Germline lookup yields CDR1 MDHEN and CDR2 SYDVKM.

This chain joins TRBV10-3 and TRBJ1-2; 9 positions agree with TRBD1. V trimming: 10 bases; J trimming: 8 bases; junction bases outside the gene matches: 5. Germline V gene lookup returns CDR1 ENHRY and CDR2 SYGVKD. This CDR3 is 11 amino acids long. The CDR3 protein is CATTGGWGYTF. CDR3 nucleotides: TGTGCCACCACAGGGGGCTGGGGCTACACCTTC.

This chain links TRBV5-1 with TRBJ1-6; possible D gene TRBD1, 6 bases. Deletions cut 1 base from V and 7 bases from J, with 9 bases between. Germline V gives CDR1 SGHRS, CDR2 YFSETQ. CDR3 size: 14 residues. CDR3 nucleotides: TGCGCCAGCAGCTTGACAGGGTTCAATTCACCCCTCCACTTT. This sequence encodes CASSLTGFNSPLHF.

The chain carries TRBV29-1 and TRBJ2-7; TRBD2 is a possible D gene (7 bases). The V gene's germline CDR1 is SQVTM and CDR2 ANQGSEA. With 6 bases removed from V and 6 bases from J, the gap between germline ends came to 9 bases. The CDR3 has 10 residues. CDR3 DNA: TGCAGCGTGGGGGGGGCCGAGCAGTACTTC. It codes for CSVGGAEQYF.

The chain employs TRBV7-2 and TRBJ2-3; TRBD2 agrees at 8 bases. The CDR3 runs 14 residues. V was pared by 5 bases and J by 3 bases, with 4 bases of the junction left unmatched. Germline values: CDR1 SGHTA, CDR2 FQGNSA. CDR3 bases: TGTGCCAGCAGCACGGGACTAGAGACAGATACGCAGTATTTT. Translating gives CASSTGLETDTQYF.

The gene calls are TRBV7-2 and TRBJ1-5, with TRBD1 matching 7 bases. V shed 5 bases, J shed 0 bases, and the junction held 10 bases outside the gene matches. The length of the CDR3 is 17 residues. Germline V lookup: CDR1 SGHTA, CDR2 FQGNSA. The CDR3 sequence is CASSVSTGTASNQPQHF. CDR3 sequence (DNA): TGTGCCAGCAGCGTAAGCACCGGGACAGCTAGCAATCAGCCCCAGCATTTT.

The chain joins TRBV19 to TRBJ2-1, with TRBD2 as a possible D gene (6 bases). The germline gives CDR1 LNHDA, CDR2 SQIVND (reference sequence). This CDR3 spans 16 amino acids. Trimming took 4 bases from V and 4 from J, leaving 17 bases between them. This CDR3 reads CASSNPGGERYNEQFF. The CDR3 DNA reads as TGTGCCAGTAGTAACCCGGGCGGGGAGAGGTACAATGAGCAGTTCTTC.

This clone was seen a handful of times. V is TRBV28 and J is TRBJ2-1; 10 bases are shared with TRBD1. CDR1 and CDR2 from the germline V gene are MDHEN and SYDVKM. The V segment lost 6 bases and the J segment 8 bases; nucleotides outside the gene matches: 16. CDR3 length: 17 residues. The CDR3 reads CASRVSPGTGVVDEQFF. The CDR3 bases are TGTGCCAGCAGGGTGTCCCCCGGGACAGGGGTAGTCGATGAGCAGTTCTTC.